Below are 28 T cell receptor beta chains sequenced from a single sample in a study of T cell responses to AZD1222 COVID-19 vaccine. The method was immunoSEQ multiplex PCR; TCRdb's version includes in-frame clones alone and lacks a portion of them. This table holds around 140,000 clones, about 90% found once. The specimen comprised peripheral blood, sampled 28 days after the second AZD1222 dose. All receptors come from an adult who received the AZD1222 COVID-19 vaccine.

The rearrangement uses TRBV27 and TRBJ1-2, with 8 bases identical to TRBD1. The CDR3 runs to 15 residues. From germline, CDR1 is MNHEY and CDR2 SMNVEV (reference sequence). V shed 3 bases and J 4 bases; nucleotides not matched to a gene: 7. The DNA for the CDR3 is TGTGCCAGCAGTTTTAGCAGGGGGCGTGCCTATGGCTACACCTTC. Amino acid sequence: CASSFSRGRAYGYTF.

The chain joins TRBV5-5 to TRBJ1-5; D gene unclear. The CDR3 is made up of 17 amino acids. The germline V gene has CDR1 SGHKS and CDR2 YYEKEE (reference sequence). V was clipped by 1 base and J by 2 bases, with 16 bases between them. The CDR3 reads CASSLREPREGNQPQHF. CDR3 coding DNA: TGTGCCAGCAGCTTGCGGGAACCCCGGGAGGGCAATCAGCCCCAGCATTTT.

The CDR3 DNA is TGTGCCAGCAGCGGACAGGGTGGCTATGGCTACACCTTC. It specifies CASSGQGGYGYTF. The chain links TRBV9 to TRBJ1-2, with 7 bases that match TRBD1. This CDR3 is built from 13 residues. Germline V lookup: CDR1 SGDLS, CDR2 YYNGEE. The junction had 3 bases not matched to a gene; V was cut back by 3 bases and J by 4 bases.

The genes are TRBV27 and TRBJ2-3, with D possibly being TRBD2 (6 bases). Trimming took off 6 bases at V and 4 bases at J, with 11 bases between the two ends. This CDR3 has 13 amino acids. Germline CDR1 and CDR2: MNHEY and SMNVEV (reference sequence). This CDR3 is CASSRDSPDTQYF. The CDR3 DNA reads as TGTGCCAGCAGCCGGGACTCACCAGATACGCAGTATTTT.

This clone turned up a few times. The V and J genes are TRBV4-1 and TRBJ2-6; D is unclear. The CDR3 runs to 17 residues. Per germline, CDR1 MGHRA and CDR2 YSYEKL. V shed 0 bases and J shed 0 bases, with 9 bases lying between them. In DNA, the CDR3 is TGCGCCAGCAGCCAAGAAGTGTATCTCTCTGGGGCCAACGTCCTGACTTTC. It specifies CASSQEVYLSGANVLTF.

The rearrangement links TRBV30 to TRBJ1-5, with D tentatively TRBD1 (5 bases). The ends were cut back, 2 bases at V and 0 bases at J, with 14 bases in the middle. In germline, CDR1 is GTSNPN, CDR2 SVGIG (reference sequence). The CDR3 is made up of 16 amino acids. DNA for the CDR3: TGTGCCTGGAGTTCAGGGCCAGGTCATAGCAATCAGCCCCAGCATTTT. Its translation is CAWSSGPGHSNQPQHF.

This rearrangement joins TRBV4-1 to TRBJ1-1; D perhaps matches TRBD1 (6 bases). This CDR3 contains 15 residues. The V gene lost 1 base and the J gene lost 6 bases, with 15 bases spanning the gap. Per the germline V gene, CDR1 is MGHRA and CDR2 is YSYEKL. The chain's CDR3 is CASSQGTGKVSEAFF. The CDR3 DNA reads TGCGCCAGCAGCCAAGGCACAGGGAAAGTGTCTGAAGCTTTCTTT.

This chain uses TRBV5-1 with TRBJ1-1; D is perhaps TRBD1 (6 bases). CDR3 length: 16 amino acids. Germline CDR1 SGHRS, CDR2 YFSETQ. V was pared by 1 base and J by 0 bases, with 13 bases between. CDR3 amino acids: CASSLIQGGLNTEAFF. As DNA, the CDR3 is TGCGCCAGCAGCTTGATACAGGGCGGCTTGAACACTGAAGCTTTCTTT.

The chain combines TRBV7-8 with TRBJ2-1; D is possibly TRBD2 (6 bases). V was shortened by 5 bases and J by 0 bases, with 17 bases between the two germline ends. The CDR3 runs 17 residues. Germline V gene data show CDR1 as SGHVS and CDR2 as FQNEAQ. The CDR3 coding sequence is TGTGCCAGCAGCGGGAGGCCTGGCAGAACCTCCTACAATGAGCAGTTCTTC. Translated, it gives CASSGRPGRTSYNEQFF.

The chain employs TRBV11-2 and TRBJ1-3; D gene uncertain. The CDR3 consists of 13 residues. Per the germline V gene, CDR1 is SGHAT and CDR2 is FQNNGV. V was cut by 1 base and J by 1 base, with 2 bases left in between. The CDR3 here is CASSLVSGNTIYF. The DNA of the CDR3 is TGTGCCAGCAGCTTAGTTTCTGGAAACACCATATATTTT.

V usage is TRBV5-4 and J usage is TRBJ2-6; tentatively, D is TRBD2 (5 bases). The CDR3 is made up of 15 amino acids. Germline V gene data show CDR1 as SGHNT and CDR2 as YYREEE (reference sequence). V lost 2 bases and J 4 bases, leaving 10 bases between the germline ends. Written as DNA, the CDR3 is TGTGCCAGCAGCTTTCCGGGGATCGGGGCCAACGTCCTGACTTTC. Encoded protein: CASSFPGIGANVLTF.

The V call is TRBV6-5, the J call TRBJ2-1; TRBD1 matches 7 bases. Germline values: CDR1 MNHEY, CDR2 SVGAGI. The CDR3 runs 15 residues. J gave up 2 bases and V 6 bases, and 7 bases lay outside the gene matches. DNA of the CDR3: TGTGCCAGCAGCGTCGGGACAGCCCCCTACAATGAGCAGTTCTTC. Translating it yields CASSVGTAPYNEQFF.

V and J are TRBV29-1 and TRBJ1-2; no clear D gene. V was trimmed by 8 bases and J by 6 bases, leaving 19 bases between them. Germline V CDR1 and CDR2: SQVTM, ANQGSEA. This CDR3 spans 13 amino acids. CDR3 nucleotide sequence: TGCAGCACACGCCGAGGCCTACCGGATGGCTACACCTTC. This gives the protein CSTRRGLPDGYTF. Variable domain in full (rest from reference TRBV29-1 and TRBJ1-2): SAVISQKPSRDICQRGTSLTIQCQVDSQVTMMFWYRQQPGQSLTLIATANQGSEATYESGFVIDKFPISRPNLTFSTLTVSNMSPEDSSIYLCSTRRGLPDGYTFGSGTRLTVV.

Remarks on this clone: Other DNA sequences in this specimen translate into the identical CDR3. This sequence joins TRBV12-3 or TRBV12-4 and TRBJ1-5; D is unresolved. Trimming pared 1 base from V and 7 bases from J, leaving 5 bases between. The CDR3 runs 12 residues. The CDR3 loop reads CASSLEGQPQHF. As DNA, the CDR3 is TGTGCCAGCAGTTTAGAGGGCCAGCCCCAGCATTTT.

As DNA, the CDR3 is TGTGCCAGCAGCTTAGGGGGCAGGCCGGAAAAACTGTTTTTT. It codes for CASSLGGRPEKLFF. The chain carries TRBV11-3 and TRBJ1-4; maybe TRBD1 (5 bases). V dropped 1 base and J dropped 8 bases, with 11 bases sitting between them. Germline CDR1 reads SGHNT; CDR2 reads YENEEA. The CDR3 sequence is 14 residues long.

The chain has TRBV4-1 and TRBJ1-6, with no clear D. Germline V lookup: CDR1 MGHRA, CDR2 YSYEKL. CDR3 length: 13 amino acids. The ends were cut back, 0 bases at V and 10 bases at J, with 7 bases in the middle. CDR3 protein: CASSQDRESPLHF. The CDR3 DNA follows: TGCGCCAGCAGCCAAGATCGGGAGTCACCCCTCCACTTT.

The chain has TRBV6-5 and TRBJ2-3; 7 nucleotides line up with TRBD1. CDR1 is MNHEY, CDR2 SVGAGI, per germline. V dropped 6 bases and J dropped 6; count of bases not matched to a gene: 6. This CDR3 comprises 13 residues. As DNA, the CDR3 is TGTGCCAGCAGACCGACAGGGACGGATACGCAGTATTTT. Translating gives CASRPTGTDTQYF.

As concerns this clone: The junction and the germline gene differ at one end; a read error may be behind it. This chain connects TRBV7-7 to TRBJ2-5; D could derive from TRBD1 or TRBD2 (5 bases each). Germline-derived CDR1 and CDR2 are SSHAT and FNYEAQ (reference sequence). The CDR3 has 17 residues. DNA for the CDR3: TGTGCTAGCAGCTTAGCGTCTTTTGGGGCGAGTAAGGAGACCCAGTACTTC. It codes for CASSLASFGASKETQYF.

The CDR3 nucleotides are TGTGCCAGCAGTGAATGGGGTAGCCACGAGCAGTACGTC. Translating gives CASSEWGSHEQYV. The V and J genes are TRBV6-1 and TRBJ2-7; the D is unclear. V was clipped by 2 bases and J by 5 bases, with 10 bases between them. CDR3 length equals 13 residues. Germline V lookup: CDR1 MNHNS, CDR2 SASEGT.

The rearrangement links TRBV6-6 to TRBJ1-1; a weak D match, TRBD1 (5 bases). CDR3 length equals 15 residues. Germline loops: CDR1 MNHNY, CDR2 SVGAGI (reference sequence). V was shortened by 2 bases and J by 3 bases, with 13 bases between the two germline ends. CDR3 region: CASSYPPGGDTEAFF. CDR3 bases: TGTGCCAGCAGTTACCCACCGGGGGGAGACACTGAAGCTTTCTTT.

The V and J genes are TRBV6-5 and TRBJ1-5; D gene ambiguous. The CDR3 length is 13 residues. CDR1 and CDR2 (germline): MNHEY, SVGAGI. Trimming took 5 bases from V and 6 from J, leaving 11 bases between them. CDR3 DNA: TGTGCCAGCAGTACTTTGACAAGTCAGCCCCAGCATTTT. Amino acid sequence: CASSTLTSQPQHF.

V and J are TRBV29-1 and TRBJ1-4; maybe TRBD1 (6 bases). This CDR3 has 14 amino acids. V dropped 7 bases and J dropped 5 bases, with 17 bases sitting between them. Germline CDR1 reads SQVTM; CDR2 reads ANQGSEA. In nucleotides, the CDR3 is TGCAGCGCCCTCCTGACAGGATGGAATGAAAAACTGTTTTTT. It is translated as CSALLTGWNEKLFF.

This clone was recorded a few times. The V call is TRBV5-6, the J call TRBJ1-1, with 7 bases identical to TRBD1. The CDR3 has 14 amino acids. Germline trimming cut 4 bases from V and 0 bases from J; bases unmatched to any gene: 3. Germline V CDR1 and CDR2: SGHDT, YYEEEE. The CDR3 loop is CASSLGTVNTEAFF. The CDR3 region has the DNA TGTGCCAGCAGCCTAGGGACAGTGAACACTGAAGCTTTCTTT.

This chain joins TRBV7-2 and TRBJ1-2; D call uncertain. Germline V gene data show CDR1 as SGHTA and CDR2 as FQGNSA. Trimming removed 6 bases at V and 7 bases at J, with 12 bases between. CDR3 length: 12 residues. CDR3 sequence: CASSPVISGYTF. The DNA for the CDR3 is TGTGCCAGCAGTCCCGTAATCTCTGGCTACACCTTC. The variable domain in full, completed from reference TRBV7-2 and TRBJ1-2, reads GAGVSQSPSNKVTEKGKDVELRCDPISGHTALYWYRQSLGQGLEFLIYFQGNSAPDKSGLPSDRFSAERTGGSVSTLTIQRTQQEDSAVYLCASSPVISGYTFGSGTRLTVV.

The V and J genes are TRBV18 and TRBJ1-6; 8 bases match TRBD1. Germline trimming cut 3 bases from V and 10 bases from J; bases unmatched to any gene: 5. CDR3 length: 14 amino acids. Germline values: CDR1 KGHSH, CDR2 LQKENI. This CDR3 reads CASSPDRGVSPLHF. The CDR3, as DNA: TGTGCCAGCTCACCCGACAGGGGAGTATCACCCCTCCACTTT.

This clone was detected once. In DNA form, the CDR3 reads TGTGCCTCAAGGGAGGGTTACCCTGAAGCTTTCTTT. Translated: CASREGYPEAFF. V and J are TRBV30 and TRBJ1-1; D is unclear. There are 12 residues in the CDR3. Germline V gene sequence: CDR1 GTSNPN, CDR2 SVGIG (reference sequence). The V end lost 7 bases, the J end lost 6 bases, and 15 bases lay between the germline ends.

The V and J genes are TRBV10-3 and TRBJ2-1, with D possibly TRBD2 on 7 matching bases. Germline V gene sequence: CDR1 ENHRY, CDR2 SYGVKD. V was shortened by 4 bases and J by 5 bases, with 18 bases between the two germline ends. The CDR3 has 16 amino acids. DNA for the CDR3: TGTGCCATCAGTGGCCCTACGGGGGCGGGGGACAATGAGCAGTTCTTC. Amino acids: CAISGPTGAGDNEQFF.

This clone occurred once. The rearrangement joins TRBV9 to TRBJ2-4; 11 bases map to TRBD1. CDR3 length equals 15 residues. Trimming removed 5 bases from V and 8 bases from J; junction bases left unmatched: 9. The germline CDR1 and CDR2 sequences are SGDLS and YYNGEE. CDR3 sequence (DNA): TGTGCCAGCAGTAGGACAGGGGGCGAGGGGGACATTCAGTACTTC. This sequence encodes CASSRTGGEGDIQYF.